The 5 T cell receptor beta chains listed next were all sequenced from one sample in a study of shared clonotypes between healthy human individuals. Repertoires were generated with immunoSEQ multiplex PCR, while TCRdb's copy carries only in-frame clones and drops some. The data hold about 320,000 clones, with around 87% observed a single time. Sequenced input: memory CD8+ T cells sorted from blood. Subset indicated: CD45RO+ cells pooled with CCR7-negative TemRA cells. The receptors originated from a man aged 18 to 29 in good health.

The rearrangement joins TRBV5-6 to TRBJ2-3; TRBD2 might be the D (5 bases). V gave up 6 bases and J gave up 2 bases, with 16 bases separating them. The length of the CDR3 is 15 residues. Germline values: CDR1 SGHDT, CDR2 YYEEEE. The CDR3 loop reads CASTFLTGITDTQYF. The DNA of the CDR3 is TGTGCCAGCACCTTTCTCACGGGGATCACAGATACGCAGTATTTT.

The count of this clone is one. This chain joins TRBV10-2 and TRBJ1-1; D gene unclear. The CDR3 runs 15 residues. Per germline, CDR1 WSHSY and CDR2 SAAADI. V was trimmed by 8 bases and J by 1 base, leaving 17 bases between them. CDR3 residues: CASQRPFGRNTEAFF. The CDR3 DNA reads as TGCGCCAGCCAGCGTCCCTTCGGACGGAACACTGAAGCTTTCTTT.

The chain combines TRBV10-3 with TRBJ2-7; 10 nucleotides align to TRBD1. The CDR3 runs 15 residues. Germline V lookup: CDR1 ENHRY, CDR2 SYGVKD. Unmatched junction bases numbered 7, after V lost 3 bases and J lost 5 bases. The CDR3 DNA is TGTGCCATCAGTGATTCCGGGACAGGGGTAGACGAGCAGTACTTC. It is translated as CAISDSGTGVDEQYF.

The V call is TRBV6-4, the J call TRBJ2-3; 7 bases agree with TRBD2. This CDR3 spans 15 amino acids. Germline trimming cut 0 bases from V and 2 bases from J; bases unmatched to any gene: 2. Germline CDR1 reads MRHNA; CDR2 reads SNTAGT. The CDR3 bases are TGTGCCAGCAGTGACTCCGCGGGGGTCACAGATACGCAGTATTTT. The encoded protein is CASSDSAGVTDTQYF.

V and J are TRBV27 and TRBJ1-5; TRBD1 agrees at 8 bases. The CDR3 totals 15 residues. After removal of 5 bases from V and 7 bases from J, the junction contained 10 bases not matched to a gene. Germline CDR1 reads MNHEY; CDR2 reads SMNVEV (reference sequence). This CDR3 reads CASSTPGGRRQPQHF. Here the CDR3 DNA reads TGTGCCAGCAGTACTCCAGGGGGCCGAAGGCAGCCCCAGCATTTT.